The source of this T cell receptor (beta chain) is a study of T-cell reconstitution after alpha-beta-depleted transplantation in children. TCRbeta library preparation incorporated unique molecular identifiers. TCRdb called the PCR reads again in MiXCR, with one record for every CDR3 protein. The data contain over 400,000 distinct CDR3 sequences, roughly 44% of them seen just once; the ten biggest clones take up under 35%. The germline gives CDR1 MDHEN, CDR2 SYDVKM. V lost 5 bases and J 5 bases, leaving 19 bases between the germline ends. The CDR3 spans 16 residues. The receptor's source is a girl aged 2 to 10 with aplastic anemia, due to receive a stem cell transplant. The sequenced sample was PBMCs, obtained before TCRalphabeta/CD19-depleted stem cell transplant. J is TRBJ1-5 and V is TRBV28; D possibly corresponds to TRBD1 (5 bases). CDR3 DNA sequence: TGTGCCAGCAGTACCCACCTGAGGGGTAGGGATCAGCCCCAGCATTTT. Protein product: CASSTHLRGRDQPQHF.